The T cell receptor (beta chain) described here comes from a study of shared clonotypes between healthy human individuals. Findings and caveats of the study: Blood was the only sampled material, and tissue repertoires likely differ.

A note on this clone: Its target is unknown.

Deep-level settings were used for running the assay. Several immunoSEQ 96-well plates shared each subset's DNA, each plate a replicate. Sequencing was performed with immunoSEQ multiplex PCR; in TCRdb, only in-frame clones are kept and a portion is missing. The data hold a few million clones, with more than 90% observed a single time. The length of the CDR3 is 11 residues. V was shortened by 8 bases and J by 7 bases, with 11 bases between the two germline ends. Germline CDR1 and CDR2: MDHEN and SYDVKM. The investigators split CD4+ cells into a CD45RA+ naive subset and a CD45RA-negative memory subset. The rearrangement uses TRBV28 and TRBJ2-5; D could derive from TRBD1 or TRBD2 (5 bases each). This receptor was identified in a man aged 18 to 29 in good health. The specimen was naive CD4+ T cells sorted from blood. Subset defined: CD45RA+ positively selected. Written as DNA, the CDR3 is TGTGCCAGCCAAAGTGGGGGGACCCAGTACTTC. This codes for CASQSGGTQYF.